These T cell receptor beta chains were read from a single sample in a study of OX40 agonist ivuxolimab in advanced cancers. Generated by immunoSEQ multiplex PCR, the TCRdb table keeps only in-frame clones and is missing some. The table lists 75,000 to 100,000 clones, around 90% of them singletons. This material consisted of CD4+ or CD8+ T cells sorted from blood, taken in a trial of the OX40 agonist ivuxolimab. These receptors were obtained from an adult with an advanced solid tumor such as melanoma, head and neck, liver or kidney cancer. CDR3s include the opening cysteine and the closing phenylalanine or tryptophan. The order of the fields is clone size, D gene, V gene, J gene, CDR3 DNA, CDR3 protein. D genes are given only for firm matches. Not all rows give a size; the values are once, few, many and, for expanded clones, a class.

abundance: NA; d_gene: NA; v_gene: TRBV7-3; j_gene: TRBJ1-6; CDR3nt: TGTGCCAGCAGCGCAGACGGGACACAGTCACCCCTCCACTTT; CDR3aa: CASSADGTQSPLHF
abundance: NA; d_gene: NA; v_gene: TRBV4-3; j_gene: TRBJ1-1; CDR3nt: TGCGCCAGCAGCCAAGATCAATTCACCGAGGGGAACACTGAAGCTTTCTTT; CDR3aa: CASSQDQFTEGNTEAFF
abundance: NA; d_gene: TRBD1; v_gene: TRBV7-9; j_gene: TRBJ1-2; CDR3nt: TGTGCCAGCAGCACTGGACAGGAAACCTATGGCTACACCTTC; CDR3aa: CASSTGQETYGYTF
abundance: NA; d_gene: NA; v_gene: TRBV4-3; j_gene: TRBJ2-1; CDR3nt: TGCGCCAGCAGCATGTCGGGGCCCTACAATGAGCAGTTCTTC; CDR3aa: CASSMSGPYNEQFF
abundance: NA; d_gene: TRBD1; v_gene: TRBV18; j_gene: TRBJ2-7; CDR3nt: TGTGCCAGCTCACCACCGGACAGGGCAGGCGAGCAGTACTTC; CDR3aa: CASSPPDRAGEQYF
abundance: NA; d_gene: TRBD2; v_gene: TRBV6-1; j_gene: TRBJ2-1; CDR3nt: TGTGCCACTCTACCGGCGGGAGGGGCTCGGGAGCAGTTCTTC; CDR3aa: CATLPAGGAREQFF
abundance: NA; d_gene: TRBD1; v_gene: TRBV29-1; j_gene: TRBJ1-1; CDR3nt: TGCAGCGTTGAAGATCAAGGACAGGGGAACACTGAAGCTTTCTTT; CDR3aa: CSVEDQGQGNTEAFF
abundance: once; d_gene: TRBD1; v_gene: TRBV19; j_gene: TRBJ1-1; CDR3nt: TGTGCCAGTAGTATAGGACAGGGTATTGCGAACACTGAAGCTTTCTTT; CDR3aa: CASSIGQGIANTEAFF
abundance: NA; d_gene: TRBD2; v_gene: TRBV6-6; j_gene: TRBJ2-5; CDR3nt: TGTGCCAGCCGGGCGGGGGGGGAAGAGACCCAGTACTTC; CDR3aa: CASRAGGEETQYF
abundance: NA; d_gene: NA; v_gene: TRBV29-1; j_gene: TRBJ1-5; CDR3nt: TGCAGCGTTGGGAACAGCAATCAGCCCCAGCATTTT; CDR3aa: CSVGNSNQPQHF
abundance: few; d_gene: NA; v_gene: TRBV5-1; j_gene: TRBJ1-1; CDR3nt: TGCGCCAGCAGCCCTTTGGGACCCCAGAACACTGAAGCTTTCTTT; CDR3aa: CASSPLGPQNTEAFF
abundance: once; d_gene: NA; v_gene: TRBV11-1; j_gene: TRBJ2-3; CDR3nt: TGTGCCAGCAGCTTAGGTGGTGGCGGGTCAGATACGCAGTATTTT; CDR3aa: CASSLGGGGSDTQYF